These T cell receptor beta chains were read from a single sample in a study of a mutant IDH1 vaccine in newly diagnosed glioma. Method: immunoSEQ multiplex PCR; TCRdb's copy keeps in-frame clones and lacks some. This table holds tens of thousands of clones, about nine tenths found once. Their antigen targets remain unknown. Material: PBMCs, obtained from a glioma patient whose treatment included an IDH1 peptide vaccine. These receptors all stem from a man aged 40-50 years with glioma. The CDR3 runs from the conserved cysteine through the conserved F or W. The order of the fields is J gene, V gene, clone size, D gene, CDR3 protein, CDR3 DNA. D genes are given only for firm matches. Some rows have no size entry. The others give once, few or many, or a class for an expanded clone.

j_call: TRBJ1-4
v_call: TRBV18
clone_size: NA
d_call: NA
cdr3_aa: CASSRTTNEKLFF
cdr3_nt: TGTGCCAGCTCACGAACAACTAATGAAAAACTGTTTTTT

j_call: TRBJ2-3
v_call: TRBV5-4
clone_size: NA
d_call: TRBD2
cdr3_aa: CASSGAGGSDTQYF
cdr3_nt: TGTGCCAGCAGCGGAGCGGGAGGGTCAGATACGCAGTATTTT

j_call: TRBJ2-3
v_call: TRBV19
clone_size: once
d_call: NA
cdr3_aa: CASFPSPGWGSPDTQYF
cdr3_nt: TGTGCCAGTTTCCCCTCTCCAGGGTGGGGGTCGCCAGATACGCAGTATTTT

j_call: TRBJ2-3
v_call: TRBV10-3
clone_size: once
d_call: TRBD2
cdr3_aa: CAISDSRLAVGTDTQYF
cdr3_nt: TGTGCCATCAGTGATTCCAGACTAGCGGTGGGCACAGATACGCAGTATTTT

j_call: TRBJ2-7
v_call: TRBV6-5
clone_size: NA
d_call: TRBD2
cdr3_aa: CASQREGYEQYF
cdr3_nt: TGTGCCAGCCAGCGGGAGGGGTACGAGCAGTACTTC

j_call: TRBJ2-1
v_call: TRBV10-1
clone_size: NA
d_call: NA
cdr3_aa: CARTRGTHNEQFF
cdr3_nt: TGCGCCAGGACCAGGGGTACCCACAATGAGCAGTTCTTC

j_call: TRBJ1-2
v_call: TRBV5-1
clone_size: NA
d_call: NA
cdr3_aa: CASSNGSAYGYTF
cdr3_nt: TGCGCCAGCAGCAATGGAAGCGCCTATGGCTACACCTTC

j_call: TRBJ1-1
v_call: TRBV5-5
clone_size: NA
d_call: TRBD1
cdr3_aa: CASSLGTGGARAFF
cdr3_nt: TGTGCCAGCAGCTTGGGGACAGGGGGCGCGAGAGCTTTCTTT

j_call: TRBJ2-1
v_call: TRBV19
clone_size: NA
d_call: NA
cdr3_aa: CASSIAHPGTYNEQFF
cdr3_nt: TGTGCCAGTAGTATAGCCCATCCTGGGACCTACAATGAGCAGTTCTTC

j_call: TRBJ1-1
v_call: TRBV5-1
clone_size: few
d_call: NA
cdr3_aa: CATKEGIPNTEAFF
cdr3_nt: TGCGCCACCAAGGAAGGGATACCGAACACTGAAGCTTTCTTT

j_call: TRBJ2-2
v_call: TRBV4-1
clone_size: NA
d_call: NA
cdr3_aa: CASSQGWGVASNTGELFF
cdr3_nt: TGCGCCAGCAGCCAAGGTTGGGGGGTGGCGTCAAACACCGGGGAGCTGTTTTTT

j_call: TRBJ2-2
v_call: TRBV14
clone_size: NA
d_call: NA
cdr3_aa: CASSQLAGQNTGELFF
cdr3_nt: TGTGCCAGCAGCCAACTGGCAGGGCAGAACACCGGGGAGCTGTTTTTT

j_call: TRBJ2-7
v_call: TRBV19
clone_size: NA
d_call: NA
cdr3_aa: CATSSGNHYEQYF
cdr3_nt: TGTGCCACGTCCTCGGGAAACCACTACGAGCAGTACTTC

j_call: TRBJ1-1
v_call: TRBV2
clone_size: NA
d_call: TRBD1
cdr3_aa: CASCGDRDTEAFF
cdr3_nt: TGTGCCAGCTGTGGGGACAGGGACACTGAAGCTTTCTTT

j_call: TRBJ2-3
v_call: TRBV5-6
clone_size: NA
d_call: TRBD2
cdr3_aa: CASTRTSGRTDTQYF
cdr3_nt: TGTGCCAGCACTCGGACTAGCGGGAGAACAGATACGCAGTATTTT

j_call: TRBJ1-5
v_call: TRBV2
clone_size: NA
d_call: NA
cdr3_aa: CASSLSTASNQPQHF
cdr3_nt: TGTGCCAGCAGTTTATCGACAGCTAGCAATCAGCCCCAGCATTTT

j_call: TRBJ2-7
v_call: TRBV14
clone_size: NA
d_call: TRBD2
cdr3_aa: CASSQGLAGGVYF
cdr3_nt: TGTGCCAGCAGCCAGGGACTAGCGGGAGGAGTGTACTTC

j_call: TRBJ2-2
v_call: TRBV4-2
clone_size: NA
d_call: TRBD1
cdr3_aa: CASSPHRGKTGELFF
cdr3_nt: TGTGCCAGCAGCCCACACAGGGGGAAGACCGGGGAGCTGTTTTTT

j_call: TRBJ2-1
v_call: TRBV4-2
clone_size: once
d_call: NA
cdr3_aa: CASSQDQRNEQFF
cdr3_nt: TGTGCCAGCAGCCAAGATCAAAGGAATGAGCAGTTCTTC

j_call: TRBJ2-6
v_call: TRBV5-1
clone_size: NA
d_call: NA
cdr3_aa: CASSLRDSGANVLTF
cdr3_nt: TGCGCCAGCAGCTTACGGGATTCTGGGGCCAACGTCCTGACTTTC

j_call: TRBJ2-7
v_call: TRBV9
clone_size: NA
d_call: NA
cdr3_aa: CASSGDSYEQYF
cdr3_nt: TGTGCCAGCAGCGGCGACAGTTACGAGCAGTACTTC

j_call: TRBJ1-3
v_call: TRBV7-9
clone_size: NA
d_call: NA
cdr3_aa: CASSSLVGLGNTIYF
cdr3_nt: TGTGCCAGCAGCTCCCTGGTGGGGTTGGGAAACACCATATATTTT

j_call: TRBJ1-5
v_call: TRBV28
clone_size: NA
d_call: TRBD1
cdr3_aa: CASSSNQIGQGRGGQPQHF
cdr3_nt: TGTGCCAGCAGTTCTAACCAAATCGGACAGGGCCGGGGCGGTCAGCCCCAGCATTTT

j_call: TRBJ2-7
v_call: TRBV6-1
clone_size: NA
d_call: TRBD2
cdr3_aa: CASSGVGGVQYF
cdr3_nt: TGTGCCAGCAGCGGAGTGGGAGGGGTGCAGTACTTC

j_call: TRBJ2-5
v_call: TRBV6-1
clone_size: NA
d_call: TRBD2
cdr3_aa: CASGRLAGGETQYF
cdr3_nt: TGTGCCAGCGGCCGACTAGCGGGAGGAGAGACCCAGTACTTC

j_call: TRBJ1-2
v_call: TRBV14
clone_size: NA
d_call: TRBD1
cdr3_aa: CASSQDTYRGRYTF
cdr3_nt: TGTGCCAGCAGCCAAGACACCTACAGGGGGCGCTACACCTTC

j_call: TRBJ2-7
v_call: TRBV28
clone_size: NA
d_call: NA
cdr3_aa: CASSLPAEGQYF
cdr3_nt: TGTGCCAGCAGTTTACCAGCGGAGGGGCAGTACTTC

j_call: TRBJ2-1
v_call: TRBV6-5
clone_size: NA
d_call: NA
cdr3_aa: CASTPGARDEQFF
cdr3_nt: TGTGCCAGCACTCCCGGGGCCAGGGATGAGCAGTTCTTC

j_call: TRBJ2-3
v_call: TRBV5-1
clone_size: NA
d_call: TRBD2
cdr3_aa: CASSLFSGRRGDTQYF
cdr3_nt: TGCGCCAGCAGCCTATTTAGCGGGAGAAGGGGGGATACGCAGTATTTT

j_call: TRBJ2-7
v_call: TRBV4-1
clone_size: NA
d_call: NA
cdr3_aa: CASSQRDTPYEQYF
cdr3_nt: TGCGCCAGCAGCCAAAGGGACACACCTTACGAGCAGTACTTC

j_call: TRBJ1-3
v_call: TRBV28
clone_size: NA
d_call: NA
cdr3_aa: CASSFKGLGTIYF
cdr3_nt: TGTGCCAGCAGTTTTAAGGGTTTAGGCACCATATATTTT

j_call: TRBJ2-5
v_call: TRBV6-5
clone_size: NA
d_call: NA
cdr3_aa: CASRLRPFQETQYF
cdr3_nt: TGTGCCAGCAGACTCAGACCCTTCCAAGAGACCCAGTACTTC

j_call: TRBJ2-7
v_call: TRBV27
clone_size: NA
d_call: TRBD2
cdr3_aa: CASSLAGPYEQYF
cdr3_nt: TGTGCCAGCAGTCTAGCGGGACCCTACGAGCAGTACTTC